One and the same sample provided the 7 T cell receptor beta chains below, sequenced in a study of blood T cell repertoires in COVID-19. Measured with immunoSEQ multiplex PCR; TCRdb has only the in-frame clones, and not every one. This sample has about 58,000 clones; approximately 86% occur once, and the top ten carry roughly 8%. The source material was peripheral blood. These receptors originate from a woman aged 70 to 79 with active COVID-19.

The chain is built from TRBV12-5 and TRBJ2-5; D is perhaps TRBD2 (5 bases). Germline-derived CDR1 and CDR2 are LGHNT and FRNRAP. V shed 1 base and J shed 7 bases, with 19 bases lying between them. The CDR3 spans 16 residues. The DNA for the CDR3 is TGTGCTAGTGGTTTGGACCGTGACTCCGAGGGTGCGACCCAGTACTTC. This gives the protein CASGLDRDSEGATQYF.

The chain recombines TRBV15 with TRBJ2-3, with TRBD2 matching 11 bases. The CDR3 is 16 amino acids. The V gene's germline CDR1 is LNHNV and CDR2 YYDKDF (reference sequence). Trimming removed 3 bases from V and 0 bases from J; junction bases left unmatched: 2. The CDR3 region is CATSSIAGGSTDTQYF. The CDR3 DNA follows: TGTGCCACCAGCAGTATAGCGGGAGGGAGCACAGATACGCAGTATTTT.

The V and J genes are TRBV2 and TRBJ2-1, with 15 bases aligning to TRBD2. CDR1 and CDR2 from the germline V gene are SNHLY and FYNNEI. The junction had 3 bases not matched to a gene; V was cut back by 6 bases and J by 0 bases. The CDR3 has 17 residues. In DNA form, the CDR3 reads TGTGCCAGCAGCGGGACTAGCGGGAGGACCTCCTACAATGAGCAGTTCTTC. Translating it yields CASSGTSGRTSYNEQFF.

J is TRBJ2-7 and V is TRBV2; tentatively, D is TRBD1 (6 bases). CDR1 and CDR2 (germline): SNHLY, FYNNEI. The CDR3 has 12 residues. The V and J ends lost 7 bases and 4 bases respectively, with 11 bases between them. In DNA form, the CDR3 reads TGTGCCAGCACCATCCAGGGGTACGAGCAGTACTTC. Its translation: CASTIQGYEQYF.

The chain has TRBV7-8 and TRBJ1-2; 11 bases agree with TRBD1. Germline loops: CDR1 SGHVS, CDR2 FQNEAQ. This CDR3 is built from 14 residues. Trimming removed 2 bases from V and 8 bases from J; junction bases left unmatched: 4. In DNA form, the CDR3 reads TGTGCCAGCAGCTTAACCCGGACAGGGGGCGGCTACACCTTC. Translated, it gives CASSLTRTGGGYTF.

The chain links TRBV28 to TRBJ2-2, with 10 bases fitting TRBD1. J gave up 6 bases and V 3 bases, and 7 bases lay outside the gene matches. The CDR3 has 16 residues. Germline V gives CDR1 MDHEN, CDR2 SYDVKM. For the CDR3, the DNA is TGTGCCAGCAGTTTGTTGACAGGGGGCCCAGCCGGGGAGCTGTTTTTT. As protein: CASSLLTGGPAGELFF.

The rearrangement links TRBV10-3 to TRBJ1-1, with D perhaps TRBD1 (6 bases). The V and J ends lost 10 bases and 8 bases respectively, with 14 bases between them. The CDR3 covers 11 residues. Per the germline V gene, CDR1 is ENHRY and CDR2 is SYGVKD. As DNA, the CDR3 is TGTGCCAGCCGGACAGCTAACGAAGCTTTCTTT. Protein: CASRTANEAFF.